The rows below give T cell receptor beta chains drawn from one sample of a study of T cell responses to AZD1222 COVID-19 vaccine. This table comes from immunoSEQ multiplex PCR, and its TCRdb copy is limited to in-frame clones, with some not included. The sample yields 50,000 to 70,000 clones, approximately 86% seen once. The source was peripheral blood, collected 28 days after the second AZD1222 dose. These TCRs come from an adult who received the AZD1222 COVID-19 vaccine. CDR3s include the opening cysteine and the closing phenylalanine or tryptophan. A D gene is named only where the DNA matches it firmly. The listing skips clone size in some rows; elsewhere it reads once, few, many or a size class.

D gene,CDR3 length,V gene,J gene,clone size,CDR3 protein,CDR3 DNA
TRBD2,14,TRBV5-1,TRBJ2-5,NA,CASSLAPGGETQYF,TGCGCCAGCAGCTTGGCCCCCGGGGGGGAGACCCAGTACTTC
NA,14,TRBV28,TRBJ2-7,NA,CASTPGGNSYEQYF,TGTGCCAGCACTCCCGGCGGGAACTCCTACGAGCAGTACTTC
NA,12,TRBV5-6,TRBJ1-2,NA,CASSLGNYGYTF,TGTGCCAGCAGCTTGGGAAACTATGGCTACACCTTC
NA,18,TRBV7-2,TRBJ2-6,NA,CASSLASVGSSGANVLTF,TGTGCCAGCAGCTTAGCATCCGTCGGGAGCTCTGGGGCCAACGTCCTGACTTTC
NA,11,TRBV11-2,TRBJ2-5,NA,CASSYQETQYF,TGTGCCAGCAGCTACCAAGAGACCCAGTACTTC
NA,14,TRBV5-1,TRBJ1-2,once,CASSSGGLFYGYTF,TGCGCCAGCAGCTCCGGGGGGCTCTTCTATGGCTACACCTTC
TRBD2,14,TRBV7-2,TRBJ2-7,once,CASSRTSGSYEQYF,TGTGCCAGCAGCCGGACTAGTGGATCCTACGAGCAGTACTTC
NA,17,TRBV4-1,TRBJ1-2,NA,CASSQDTGGALNYGYTF,TGCGCCAGCAGCCAAGATACAGGCGGGGCCCTTAACTATGGCTACACCTTC
NA,14,TRBV4-2,TRBJ2-1,once,CASTLGGGPNEQFF,TGTGCCAGCACCCTTGGGGGGGGGCCCAATGAGCAGTTCTTC
NA,13,TRBV5-4,TRBJ2-7,few,CASRTRGKYEQYF,TGTGCCAGCAGGACCCGGGGTAAATACGAGCAGTACTTC
NA,18,TRBV9,TRBJ2-3,NA,CASSAREGGLGSTDTQYF,TGTGCCAGCAGCGCCCGAGAGGGGGGGCTGGGCAGCACAGATACGCAGTATTTT
NA,13,TRBV6-5,TRBJ1-2,NA,CASNQWGSYGYTF,TGTGCCAGCAACCAGTGGGGGAGCTATGGCTACACCTTC
TRBD1,14,TRBV4-2,TRBJ2-7,NA,CASSQGTGLYEQYF,TGTGCCAGCAGCCAGGGGACAGGCCTCTACGAGCAGTACTTC
NA,13,TRBV6-5,TRBJ2-7,NA,CASSPGQSYEQYF,TGTGCCAGCAGTCCCGGACAATCCTACGAGCAGTACTTC
NA,14,TRBV15,TRBJ2-5,NA,CATSSKLEGKTQYF,TGTGCCACCAGCAGTAAGTTGGAAGGGAAGACCCAGTACTTC
NA,16,TRBV6-5,TRBJ1-1,NA,CASSYARTGVNTEAFF,TGTGCCAGCAGTTACGCCCGCACAGGAGTCAACACTGAAGCTTTCTTT
TRBD1,15,TRBV19,TRBJ1-2,NA,CASRAGTGGDYGYTF,TGTGCCAGCCGGGCCGGGACAGGGGGTGACTATGGCTACACCTTC
NA,17,TRBV24-1,TRBJ2-1,NA,CATSDILASSSYNEQFF,TGTGCCACCAGTGATATCCTTGCTTCGAGCTCCTACAATGAGCAGTTCTTC
NA,11,TRBV29-1,TRBJ1-2,once,CSVGDGGGYTF,TGCAGCGTTGGGGACGGTGGGGGCTACACCTTC
NA,18,TRBV9,TRBJ2-6,NA,CASSPVGNAHSGANVLTF,TGTGCCAGCAGCCCGGTGGGAAATGCCCACTCTGGGGCCAACGTCCTGACTTTC
TRBD1,16,TRBV9,TRBJ1-6,NA,CASSPWDRGQNSPLHF,TGTGCCAGCAGCCCGTGGGACAGGGGGCAAAATTCACCCCTCCACTTT
NA,14,TRBV2,TRBJ2-5,NA,CASSVQLREATQYF,TGTGCCAGCAGTGTTCAGCTCAGGGAGGCGACCCAGTACTTC